This T cell receptor (beta chain) was recovered during a study of cytomegalovirus exposure and HLA in healthy donors. Vbeta (60) and Jbeta (13) primers were used in the PCR. The data were produced by immunoSEQ multiplex PCR, yet TCRdb's version contains in-frame clones alone and is incomplete. The table includes about 190,000 clones, 70% to 75% detected once. The CDR3 contains 15 residues. Germline CDR1 is SGHAT and CDR2 is FQNNGV. Trimming cost V 0 bases and J 5 bases; bases outside gene matches: 5. The receptor's source is a man aged 25 to 40 in good health and CMV-seropositive. The chain has TRBV11-2 and TRBJ2-5; 8 nucleotides align to TRBD2. Source material: PBMCs. The CDR3 region is CASSLELLAAETQYF. The CDR3 bases are TGTGCCAGCAGCTTAGAGTTACTAGCGGCGGAGACCCAGTACTTC.